This TCR beta chain was profiled in a study of blood T cell repertoires in COVID-19. Overall study: Spain, Italy and the United States supplied samples that represented acute and convalescent COVID-19.

Only in-frame clones appear in the TCRdb table, and some are missing; sequencing was by immunoSEQ multiplex PCR. This table holds around 68,000 clones, 80% to 90% found once. CDR3 size: 12 residues. The V gene lost 8 bases and the J gene lost 5 bases, with 12 bases spanning the gap. Germline lookup yields CDR1 SNHLY and CDR2 FYNNEI. The rearrangement uses TRBV2 and TRBJ1-2, with a tentative D call TRBD1 (5 bases). This TCR was recovered from a human donor in a cohort sampled during active COVID-19. Sequencing input: peripheral blood. The CDR3 loop reads CASGTDTYGYTF. DNA of the CDR3: TGTGCCAGCGGTACGGACACATATGGCTACACCTTC.